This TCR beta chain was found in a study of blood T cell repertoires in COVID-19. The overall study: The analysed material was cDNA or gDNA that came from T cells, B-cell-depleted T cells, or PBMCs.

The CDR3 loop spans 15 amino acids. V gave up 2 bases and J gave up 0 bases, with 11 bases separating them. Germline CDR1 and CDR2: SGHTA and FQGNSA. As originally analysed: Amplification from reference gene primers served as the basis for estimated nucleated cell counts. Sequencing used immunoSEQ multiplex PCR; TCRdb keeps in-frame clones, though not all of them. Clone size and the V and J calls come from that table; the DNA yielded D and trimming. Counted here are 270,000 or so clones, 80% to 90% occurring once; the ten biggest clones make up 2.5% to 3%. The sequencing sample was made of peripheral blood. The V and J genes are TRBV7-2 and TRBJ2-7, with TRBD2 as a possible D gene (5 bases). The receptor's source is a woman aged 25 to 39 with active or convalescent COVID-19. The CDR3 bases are TGTGCCAGCAGCTTAATAAGCGGTAACTCCTACGAGCAGTACTTC. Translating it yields CASSLISGNSYEQYF. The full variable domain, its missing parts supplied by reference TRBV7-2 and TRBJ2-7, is GAGVSQSPSNKVTEKGKDVELRCDPISGHTALYWYRQSLGQGLEFLIYFQGNSAPDKSGLPSDRFSAERTGGSVSTLTIQRTQQEDSAVYLCASSLISGNSYEQYFGPGTRLTVT.